The 8 T cell receptor beta chains below come from one sample, sequenced in a study of blood T cell repertoires in COVID-19. The repertoire was sequenced with immunoSEQ multiplex PCR; TCRdb's copy has only in-frame clones and lacks some. The table includes about 270,000 clones, about 82% detected once. The specimen sequenced was peripheral blood. The origin of the receptors is a woman of 80 years or more with COVID-19, enrolled during active disease.

The chain combines TRBV19 with TRBJ1-5; the D is unclear. CDR1 and CDR2 (germline): LNHDA, SQIVND (reference sequence). The CDR3 length is 15 residues. Trimming stripped 5 bases from V and 1 base from J, with 12 bases between. Here the CDR3 reads CASSVGQRSNQPQHF. The DNA of the CDR3 is TGTGCCAGTAGTGTAGGCCAGAGGAGCAATCAGCCCCAGCATTTT.

The chain links TRBV9 to TRBJ2-3; a weak D match, TRBD2 (6 bases). With 0 bases removed from V and 2 bases from J, the gap between germline ends came to 13 bases. The CDR3 extends over 16 amino acids. CDR1 is SGDLS, CDR2 YYNGEE, per germline. The CDR3 DNA is TGTGCCAGCAGCGTAGAACCAGGACTAAACACAGATACGCAGTATTTT. Amino acid sequence: CASSVEPGLNTDTQYF.

This clone came up once. This chain links TRBV12-5 with TRBJ2-5; D uncertain. Germline loops: CDR1 LGHNT, CDR2 FRNRAP. There are 15 residues in the CDR3. The V gene lost 1 base and the J gene lost 2 bases, with 11 bases spanning the gap. The CDR3 sequence: CASGLGAGKQETQYF. Here the CDR3 DNA reads TGTGCTAGTGGTTTGGGTGCAGGAAAACAAGAGACCCAGTACTTC.

The V and J genes are TRBV10-3 and TRBJ1-5, with D hard to call. The V end lost 10 bases, the J end lost 2 bases, and 9 bases lay between the germline ends. Germline loops: CDR1 ENHRY, CDR2 SYGVKD. This CDR3 is 12 amino acids long. The CDR3 nucleotides read TGTGCCACCCGCGGGGGCAATCAGCCCCAGCATTTT. Its translation: CATRGGNQPQHF.

The chain joins TRBV19 to TRBJ1-2, with TRBD1 matching 8 bases. Trimming took 3 bases from V and 7 from J; bases not matched to a gene: 4. CDR1 and CDR2 (germline): LNHDA, SQIVND (reference sequence). CDR3 length: 13 amino acids. The CDR3 coding sequence is TGTGCCAGTAGTATCGGACAGGGTCTTGGCTACACCTTC. Its translation: CASSIGQGLGYTF.

This clone was seen only a few times. J is TRBJ2-5 and V is TRBV5-8; 7 positions agree with TRBD2. The CDR3 spans 14 residues. Per germline, CDR1 SGHTS and CDR2 YDEGEE. V lost 1 base to trimming and J lost 1 base; unmatched junction nucleotides: 1. As DNA, the CDR3 is TGTGCCAGCAGCTTGTTAGCGGGCCAAGAGACCCAGTACTTC. It codes for CASSLLAGQETQYF.

The V call is TRBV6-5, the J call TRBJ1-5; D gene ambiguous. Germline CDR1 MNHEY, CDR2 SVGAGI. Between the trimmed V and J ends, which lost 2 bases and 5 bases, there was a span of 10 bases. The CDR3 runs to 14 residues. The CDR3 DNA reads as TGTGCCAGCAGTTACGCAAGCTCCGATCAGCCCCAGCATTTT. Translation gives CASSYASSDQPQHF.

V usage is TRBV7-9 and J usage is TRBJ1-4; D unresolved. The CDR3 runs to 14 residues. Germline V gives CDR1 SEHNR, CDR2 FQNEAQ (reference sequence). The V end lost 8 bases, the J end lost 4 bases, and 14 bases lay between the germline ends. CDR3 sequence (DNA): TGTGCCAGCTCTGATGAGAGCGGTAATGAAAAACTGTTTTTT. It yields the protein CASSDESGNEKLFF.